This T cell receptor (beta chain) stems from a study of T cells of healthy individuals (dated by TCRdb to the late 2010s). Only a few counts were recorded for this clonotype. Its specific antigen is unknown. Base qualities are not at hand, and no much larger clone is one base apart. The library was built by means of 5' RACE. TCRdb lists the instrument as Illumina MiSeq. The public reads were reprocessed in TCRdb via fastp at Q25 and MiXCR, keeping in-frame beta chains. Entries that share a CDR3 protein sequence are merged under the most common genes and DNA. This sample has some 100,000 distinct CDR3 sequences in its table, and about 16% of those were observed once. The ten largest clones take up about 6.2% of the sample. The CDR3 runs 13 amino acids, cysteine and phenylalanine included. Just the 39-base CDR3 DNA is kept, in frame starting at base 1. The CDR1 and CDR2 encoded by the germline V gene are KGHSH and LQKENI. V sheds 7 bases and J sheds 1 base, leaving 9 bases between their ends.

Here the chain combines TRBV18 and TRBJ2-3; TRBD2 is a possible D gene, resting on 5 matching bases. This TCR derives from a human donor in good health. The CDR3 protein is CASCGGGTDTQYF. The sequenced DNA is TGTGCCAGCTGTGGAGGTGGCACAGATACGCAGTATTTT.